A single sample gave rise to the 12 T cell receptor beta chains below, sequenced in a study of T cells in localized non-small cell lung cancer. Assay used: immunoSEQ multiplex PCR; TCRdb lists only in-frame clones, some missing. The sample holds 130,000 or so clones; more than 70% are singletons and the top ten take 1.7%. Sequencing was performed on peripheral blood, taken before any cancer treatment. All receptors come from a female donor of 60 years or more with stage I lung adenocarcinoma.

V and J are TRBV6-6 and TRBJ2-5, with D possibly matching TRBD2 (6 bases). The length of the CDR3 is 15 residues. V was cut by 7 bases and J by 5 bases, with 20 bases left in between. Germline CDR1 reads MNHNY; CDR2 reads SVGAGI (reference sequence). The CDR3 nucleotides read TGTGCCAGCATCAACGGTCCGGGAGCCCGGGAGACCCAGTACTTC. It encodes CASINGPGARETQYF.

The chain links TRBV4-1 to TRBJ2-4; D is perhaps TRBD2 (5 bases). The V and J ends lost 2 bases and 0 bases respectively, with 17 bases between them. This CDR3 has 18 amino acids. Per the germline V gene, CDR1 is MGHRA and CDR2 is YSYEKL. The CDR3 spells CASSQLTGIDLAKNIQYF. In DNA form, the CDR3 reads TGCGCCAGCAGCCAATTAACGGGGATAGACCTAGCCAAAAACATTCAGTACTTC.

The CDR3 nucleotides read TGTGCCAGCAGCCAAGATCCGGTGGGAGGGCCCGGGGAGCTGTTTTTT. Its protein is CASSQDPVGGPGELFF. The chain is built from TRBV4-2 and TRBJ2-2, with TRBD2 matching 7 bases. V lost 0 bases to trimming and J lost 6 bases; unmatched junction nucleotides: 7. The V gene's germline CDR1 is LGHNA and CDR2 YNFKEQ. This CDR3 has 16 amino acids.

In nucleotides, the CDR3 is TGTGCCAGCTCACATACGCAGGCGGAGATGAACACTGAAGCTTTCTTT. Amino acids: CASSHTQAEMNTEAFF. The chain couples TRBV18 to TRBJ1-1; D not certain. Trimming stripped 4 bases from V and 0 bases from J, with 15 bases between. CDR3 size: 16 residues. Germline V lookup: CDR1 KGHSH, CDR2 LQKENI.

The chain joins TRBV11-2 to TRBJ2-7; 10 nucleotides match TRBD2. The CDR3 length is 16 residues. V lost 5 bases to trimming and J lost 5 bases; unmatched junction nucleotides: 12. Per the germline V gene, CDR1 is SGHAT and CDR2 is FQNNGV. CDR3 amino acids: CASSTRLAGVYHEQYF. Written as DNA, the CDR3 is TGTGCCAGCAGCACCCGTCTAGCGGGAGTATACCACGAGCAGTACTTC.

The rearrangement uses TRBV28 and TRBJ2-7; 7 nucleotides line up with TRBD1. Per the germline V gene, CDR1 is MDHEN and CDR2 is SYDVKM. The CDR3 length is 15 residues. After removal of 3 bases from V and 2 bases from J, the junction contained 7 bases not matched to a gene. CDR3 residues: CASSFPTGKPYEQYF. The CDR3 coding sequence is TGTGCCAGCAGTTTCCCGACAGGGAAGCCCTACGAGCAGTACTTC. The full variable domain, in which reference TRBV28 and TRBJ2-7 provide the parts outside the CDR3, is DVKVTQSSRYLVKRTGEKVFLECVQDMDHENMFWYRQDPGLGLRLIYFSYDVKMKEKGDIPEGYSVSREKKERFSLILESASTNQTSMYLCASSFPTGKPYEQYFGPGTRLTVT.

V gene TRBV2 combines with J gene TRBJ1-2, with TRBD1 as a possible D gene (5 bases). V lost 6 bases and J 10 bases, leaving 21 bases between the germline ends. The germline gives CDR1 SNHLY, CDR2 FYNNEI. The CDR3 consists of 14 residues. The CDR3 DNA sequence: TGTGCCAGCAGAAGATCCCTTTTGGACATGCTCTACACCTTC. Residues: CASRRSLLDMLYTF.

The gene calls are TRBV7-9 and TRBJ2-7; 12 nucleotides align to TRBD2. The CDR3 is 14 residues long. Germline CDR1 and CDR2: SEHNR and FQNEAQ (reference sequence). V shed 1 base, J shed 8 bases, and the junction held 3 bases outside the gene matches. The chain's CDR3 is CASSLGLAGDKQYF. In DNA, the CDR3 is TGTGCCAGCAGCTTAGGACTAGCGGGAGATAAGCAGTACTTC.

The chain combines TRBV7-9 with TRBJ2-1; no firm D call. CDR1 is SEHNR and CDR2 is FQNEAQ in the germline V gene (reference sequence). This CDR3 region has 14 residues. Trimming shortened V by 0 bases and J by 5 bases, and 8 bases separated the two germline ends. CDR3 region: CASSLAELDNEQFF. The CDR3 nucleotides are TGTGCCAGCAGCTTAGCAGAATTAGACAATGAGCAGTTCTTC.

The chain joins TRBV30 to TRBJ2-7; D gene ambiguous. Germline V gene sequence: CDR1 GTSNPN, CDR2 SVGIG (reference sequence). V was cut by 4 bases and J by 2 bases, with 9 bases left in between. The CDR3 sequence is 12 residues long. The CDR3 loop reads CAWNRGPYEQYF. The DNA of the CDR3 is TGTGCCTGGAATCGTGGGCCCTACGAGCAGTACTTC.

The chain recombines TRBV7-9 with TRBJ1-2; D remains ambiguous. Germline CDR1 reads SEHNR; CDR2 reads FQNEAQ (reference sequence). V was trimmed by 5 bases and J by 2 bases, leaving 12 bases between them. The CDR3 runs to 14 residues. CDR3 protein: CASSEMALNYGYTF. The CDR3 region has the DNA TGTGCCAGCAGCGAAATGGCGTTAAACTATGGCTACACCTTC.

This sequence joins TRBV28 and TRBJ2-7, with D possibly TRBD2 on 5 matching bases. This CDR3 spans 16 amino acids. With 3 bases removed from V and 2 bases from J, the gap between germline ends came to 17 bases. Per the germline V gene, CDR1 is MDHEN and CDR2 is SYDVKM. This chain's CDR3 is CASSLGGRRQTYEQYF. The CDR3, as DNA: TGTGCCAGCAGTTTGGGTGGACGGAGGCAAACCTACGAGCAGTACTTC.